The source of this T cell receptor (beta chain) is a study of cytomegalovirus exposure and HLA in healthy donors. Primers for the PCR totalled 60 Vbeta and 13 Jbeta. Produced via immunoSEQ multiplex PCR; TCRdb's table is partial and in-frame only. The sample has about 160,000 clones; 80% to 90% are singletons. This clone was found a few times. This clonotype was obtained from a woman between 18 and 29 years old in good health and CMV-seronegative. Material for sequencing was PBMCs.

The CDR3 nucleotides are TGCGCCAGCAGCTTGGCGGGGAGTACAGGGCGGCAAGAGACCCAGTACTTC. This sequence encodes CASSLAGSTGRQETQYF. This chain links TRBV5-1 with TRBJ2-5, with a weak D call TRBD1 (6 bases). Deletions cut 0 bases from V and 2 bases from J, with 17 bases between. The CDR3 totals 17 residues. The V gene's germline CDR1 is SGHRS and CDR2 YFSETQ.